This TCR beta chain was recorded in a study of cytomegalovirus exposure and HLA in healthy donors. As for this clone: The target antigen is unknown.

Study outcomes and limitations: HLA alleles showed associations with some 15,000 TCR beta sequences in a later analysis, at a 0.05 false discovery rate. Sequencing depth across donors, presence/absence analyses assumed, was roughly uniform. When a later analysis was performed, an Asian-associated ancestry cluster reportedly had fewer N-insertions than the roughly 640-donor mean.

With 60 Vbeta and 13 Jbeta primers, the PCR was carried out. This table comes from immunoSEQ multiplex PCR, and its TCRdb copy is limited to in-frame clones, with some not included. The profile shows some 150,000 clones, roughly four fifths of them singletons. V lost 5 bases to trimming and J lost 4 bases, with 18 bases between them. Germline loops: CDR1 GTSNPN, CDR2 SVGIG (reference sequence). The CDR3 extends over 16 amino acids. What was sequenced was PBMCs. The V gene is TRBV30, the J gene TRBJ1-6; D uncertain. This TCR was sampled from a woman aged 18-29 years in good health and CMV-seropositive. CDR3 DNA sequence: TGTGCCTGGGGTTTGGTCTCAGGCGAGTATAATTCACCCCTCCACTTT. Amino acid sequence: CAWGLVSGEYNSPLHF.